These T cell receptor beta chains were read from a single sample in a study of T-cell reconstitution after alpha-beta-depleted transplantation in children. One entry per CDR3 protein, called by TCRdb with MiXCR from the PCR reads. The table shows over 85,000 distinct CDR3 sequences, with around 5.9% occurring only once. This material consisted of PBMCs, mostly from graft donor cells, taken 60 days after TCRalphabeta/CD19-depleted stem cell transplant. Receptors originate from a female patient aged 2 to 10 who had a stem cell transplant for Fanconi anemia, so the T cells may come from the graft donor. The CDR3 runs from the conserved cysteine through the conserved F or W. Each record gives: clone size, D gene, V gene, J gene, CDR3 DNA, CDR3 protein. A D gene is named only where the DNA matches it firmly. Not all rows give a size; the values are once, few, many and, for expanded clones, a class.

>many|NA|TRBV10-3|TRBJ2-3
TGTGCCATCAGTGAGCGGGGGGCCTCTAGCACAGATACGCAGTATTTT
CAISERGASSTDTQYF
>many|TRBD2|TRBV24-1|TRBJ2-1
TGTGCCACCAGTGATTCCTCTATAGCGGGAGCAGGTTACAATGAGCAGTTCTTC
CATSDSSIAGAGYNEQFF
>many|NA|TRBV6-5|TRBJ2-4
TGTGCCAGCAGTTATGACTTAGCCAAAAACATTCAGTACTTC
CASSYDLAKNIQYF
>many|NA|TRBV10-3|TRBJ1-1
TGTGCCATCAGTTTCACGGGGCTTGAAGCTTTCTTT
CAISFTGLEAFF
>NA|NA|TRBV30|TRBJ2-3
TGTGCCTGGAGTGGAGGGGAGGGCACAGATACGCAGTATTTT
CAWSGGEGTDTQYF
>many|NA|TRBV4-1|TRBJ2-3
TGCGCCAGCAGCCAAGAGTCGGCAAACACAGATACGCAGTATTTT
CASSQESANTDTQYF
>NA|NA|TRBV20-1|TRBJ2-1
TGCAGTGCTAGAGTGGCGGATACCCTAGGGTTGGGGTACAATGTGCAGTTCTTC
CSARVADTLGLGYNVQFF
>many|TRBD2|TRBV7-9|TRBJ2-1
TGTGCCAGCAGCTCTAGCGGGGGCAAGTACAATGAGCAGTTCTTC
CASSSSGGKYNEQFF
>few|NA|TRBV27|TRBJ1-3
TGTGCCAGCAGTCTGACCAGCTCTGGAAACACCATATATTTT
CASSLTSSGNTIYF
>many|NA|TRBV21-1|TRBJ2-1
TGTGCCAGCAGCAAAAGACAGGGTGGTAGGCATGAGCAGTTCTTC
CASSKRQGGRHEQFF
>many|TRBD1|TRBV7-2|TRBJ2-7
TGTGCCAGCAGCTCCCACAGACAGGGTCGGGGATACGAGCAGTACTTC
CASSSHRQGRGYEQYF
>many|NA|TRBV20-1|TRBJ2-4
TGCAGTGCTAGACAGGGGAACATTCAGTACTTC
CSARQGNIQYF
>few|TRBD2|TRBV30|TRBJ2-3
TGTGCCTGGGGAAATAAGGGACTAGCACACACAGATACGCAGTATTTT
CAWGNKGLAHTDTQYF
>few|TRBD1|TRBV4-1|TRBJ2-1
TGCGCCAGCAGCCAAGTTTATATGGAGGTCAGGGGGCCCTTCGACCGACAGTTCTTC
CASSQVYMEVRGPFDRQFF
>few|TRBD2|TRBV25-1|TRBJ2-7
TGTGCCAGCAGTGAAAGCTTGGAATGGGCGGGAGGCCACGAGCAGTACTTC
CASSESLEWAGGHEQYF
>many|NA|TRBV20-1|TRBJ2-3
TGCAGTGCTAGAGAGGAGCGGAGACGCACAGATACGCAGTATTTT
CSAREERRRTDTQYF
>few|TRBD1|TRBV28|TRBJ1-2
TGTGCCAGCAGTTTCCGAGCAGGGGGCGGCTTATATGGCTACACCTTC
CASSFRAGGGLYGYTF
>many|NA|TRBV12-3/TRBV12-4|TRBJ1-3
TGTGCCAGCAGTGGGACTAGATACACCATATATTTT
CASSGTRYTIYF
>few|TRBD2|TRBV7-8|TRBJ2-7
TGTGCCAGCAGCTTAGTATTAGGACTAGCGGCATCTTCCTACGAGCAGTACTTC
CASSLVLGLAASSYEQYF
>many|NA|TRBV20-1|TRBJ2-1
TGCAGTGCTGAGGGGGGCTCCTACAATGAGCAGTTCTTC
CSAEGGSYNEQFF
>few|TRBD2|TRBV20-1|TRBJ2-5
TGCAGTGCTAGTAGCGGGGGGGCCAATTTCGAAGAGACCCAGTACTTC
CSASSGGANFEETQYF